A single sample gave rise to the 10 T cell receptor beta chains below, sequenced in a study of shared clonotypes between healthy human individuals. Sequencing was performed with immunoSEQ multiplex PCR; in TCRdb, only in-frame clones are kept and a portion is missing. The sample consists of approximately 1.1 million clones, roughly 74% of them appearing once. Sequencing was carried out using memory CD4+ T cells from PBMCs. Subset indicated: CD45RA-negative fraction. These receptors originate from a young man in good health. Some clones in this sample may be carry-over from other donors' samples.

In the case of this clone: This may stem from a read error, because a much larger clone lies one nucleotide away. Other nucleotide sequences in the sample specify the same CDR3. This chain joins TRBV30 and TRBJ1-2; possibly TRBD1 for D (5 bases). Germline assignment: CDR1 GTSNPN and CDR2 SVGIG (reference sequence). The CDR3 spans 12 residues. Trimming took off 3 bases at V and 4 bases at J, with 9 bases between the two ends. CDR3 sequence: CAWSPGGYGYTF. The CDR3 nucleotides are TGTGCCTGGAGCCCCGGGGGCTATGGCTACACCTTC.

J is TRBJ1-1 and V is TRBV30; possible D gene TRBD1, 5 bases. V lost 2 bases and J lost 1, with 11 bases in between. The germline gives CDR1 GTSNPN, CDR2 SVGIG (reference sequence). The CDR3 covers 14 residues. This CDR3 reads CAWSLGDGNTEAFF. The DNA of the CDR3 is TGTGCCTGGAGTCTGGGGGACGGGAACACTGAAGCTTTCTTT.

The DNA for the CDR3 is TGTGCCAGCAGCCCGACAGGGGCGAACACTGAAGCTTTCTTT. It specifies CASSPTGANTEAFF. This chain uses TRBV5-4 with TRBJ1-1; 8 bases match TRBD1. The CDR3 is 14 residues long. CDR1 is SGHNT, CDR2 YYREEE, per germline (reference sequence). With 4 bases clipped from V and 1 base from J, the junction kept 3 bases outside the gene matches.

V and J are TRBV5-8 and TRBJ1-1; TRBD1 matches at 9 bases. Losses at the gene ends were 3 bases for V and 11 bases for J; bases not matched to a gene: 14. The V gene's germline CDR1 is SGHTS and CDR2 YDEGEE. This CDR3 region has 15 residues. The DNA of the CDR3 is TGTGCCAGCAGCTCTTACGTCCCGGGACAGGGAATGGCTTTCTTT. As protein: CASSSYVPGQGMAFF. Drawing the rest from reference TRBV5-8 and TRBJ1-1, the complete variable domain is EAGVTQSPTHLIKTRGQQATLRCSPISGHTSVYWYQQALGLGLQFLLWYDEGEERNRGNFPPRFSGRQFPNYSSELNVNALELEDSALYLCASSSYVPGQGMAFFGQGTRLTVV.

The gene calls are TRBV5-1 and TRBJ1-6, with D tentatively TRBD1 (6 bases). This CDR3 is 15 amino acids long. Trimming removed 1 base at V and 7 bases at J, with 12 bases between. CDR1 and CDR2 from the germline V gene are SGHRS and YFSETQ. The CDR3 sequence is CASSLQGLDNSPLHF. CDR3 DNA: TGCGCCAGCAGCTTGCAGGGGCTGGACAATTCACCCCTCCACTTT.

The V gene is TRBV5-6, the J gene TRBJ2-7; unclear D gene. Germline loops: CDR1 SGHDT, CDR2 YYEEEE. This CDR3 has 14 residues. V lost 4 bases and J lost 2, with 13 bases in between. The CDR3 reads CASSPWGSPYEQYF. DNA of the CDR3: TGTGCCAGCAGCCCGTGGGGAAGCCCCTACGAGCAGTACTTC.

The chain joins TRBV6-6 to TRBJ2-7, with 9 bases lining up with TRBD1. The CDR3 has 14 residues. J was trimmed by 3 bases and V by 6 bases; bases with no gene match: 6. Germline V gene data show CDR1 as MNHNY and CDR2 as SVGAGI (reference sequence). CDR3 in DNA: TGTGCCAGCAGCCCACCGACAGGGGGCTACGAGCAGTACTTC. Protein: CASSPPTGGYEQYF.

J is TRBJ2-1 and V is TRBV30, with D perhaps matching TRBD2 (6 bases). Germline lookup yields CDR1 GTSNPN and CDR2 SVGIG (reference sequence). The CDR3 spans 15 residues. V lost 4 bases and J lost 7, with 20 bases in between. CDR3 in amino acids: CAWTAGFASGNEQFF. CDR3 coding DNA: TGTGCCTGGACCGCTGGGTTTGCGAGCGGGAATGAGCAGTTCTTC. Together with reference TRBV30 and TRBJ2-1, the CDR3 gives the full variable domain: SQTIHQWPATLVQPVGSPLSLECTVEGTSNPNLYWYRQAAGRGLQLLFYSVGIGQISSEVPQNLSASRPQDRQFILSSKKLLLSDSGFYLCAWTAGFASGNEQFFGPGTRLTVL.

The chain recombines TRBV11-3 with TRBJ2-1, with a weak D call TRBD2 (5 bases). Trimming took 1 base from V and 4 from J, leaving 5 bases between them. Germline-derived CDR1 and CDR2 are SGHNT and YENEEA. CDR3 length equals 13 residues. CDR3 amino acids: CASSLAGYNEQFF. CDR3 sequence (DNA): TGTGCCAGCAGCTTAGCGGGGTACAATGAGCAGTTCTTC.

This sequence joins TRBV9 and TRBJ2-1; 7 bases match TRBD1. The germline CDR1 and CDR2 sequences are SGDLS and YYNGEE. This CDR3 spans 15 amino acids. After removal of 4 bases from V and 0 bases from J, the junction contained 4 bases not matched to a gene. CDR3 amino acids: CASSTGASSYNEQFF. Written as DNA, the CDR3 is TGTGCCAGCAGCACAGGGGCCAGCTCCTACAATGAGCAGTTCTTC. Full variable domain (missing parts from reference TRBV9 and TRBJ2-1): DSGVTQTPKHLITATGQRVTLRCSPRSGDLSVYWYQQSLDQGLQFLIQYYNGEERAKGNILERFSAQQFPDLHSELNLSSLELGDSALYFCASSTGASSYNEQFFGPGTRLTVL.